This T cell receptor beta chain was found in a study of blood T cell repertoires in COVID-19. Study at large: Samples of COVID-19 (acute and convalescent) were obtained from the United States, Italy and Spain. T cells, B-cell-depleted T cells, or PBMCs supplied cDNA or gDNA.

How the authors handled the data: Using reference gene primer amplification, nucleated cell counts were estimated. The method was immunoSEQ multiplex PCR; TCRdb's version includes in-frame clones alone and lacks a portion of them. V, J and clone size are those of that table, while D and trimming were read from the DNA. This table holds fewer than 250,000 clones, 80% to 90% found once. There are 12 residues in the CDR3. CDR1 MGHRA and CDR2 YSYEKL come from the germline V gene. V lost 3 bases and J lost 5, with 7 bases in between. This receptor was taken from a woman aged 40 to 50 who had been exposed to COVID-19. This sequence joins TRBV4-1 and TRBJ1-2; TRBD1 is a possible D gene (5 bases). The source material was PBMCs or T cells enriched from blood (not recorded which). As DNA, the CDR3 is TGCGCCAGCAGCCACGCAGGGTATGGCTACACCTTC. Translation: CASSHAGYGYTF.